The entry below gives a single T cell receptor beta chain sequence along with its context. Its cognate antigen is unknown. The read is 3 residues too short to cover the CDR3 end, so that end is filled in from the germline J gene. This sample is drawn from a study of T cells in women clearing cervical HPV infection. The protocol was immunoSEQ multiplex PCR, while the TCRdb copy is restricted to in-frame clones and leaves out a portion. This sample's table reports tens of thousands of clones. Overall study findings and caveats: Cases carried less TRBV6-7 than controls: roughly 0.11% versus 0.16%.

V lost 4 bases to trimming and J lost 2 bases; unmatched junction nucleotides: 6. Germline V gene lookup returns CDR1 SGHRS and CDR2 YFSETQ. This CDR3 region has 14 residues. The chain has TRBV5-1 and TRBJ2-7; 7 nucleotides align to TRBD2. The sequence came from a woman aged 18 to 75 with a cervical HPV16 infection that either progressed to CIN3+ or cleared (not recorded which). What was sequenced was blood buffy coat. The part of the CDR3 DNA that was read is TGCGCCAGCAGCATAACCGGGGGGACCTACGAG. Translating it yields CASSITGGTYE. From start to end, the CDR3 is CASSITGGTYEQYF. Together with reference TRBV5-1 and TRBJ2-7, the CDR3 gives the full variable domain: KAGVTQTPRYLIKTRGQQVTLSCSPISGHRSVSWYQQTPGQGLQFLFEYFSETQRNKGNFPGRFSGRQFSNSRSEMNVSTLELGDSALYLCASSITGGTYEQYFGPGTRLTVT.